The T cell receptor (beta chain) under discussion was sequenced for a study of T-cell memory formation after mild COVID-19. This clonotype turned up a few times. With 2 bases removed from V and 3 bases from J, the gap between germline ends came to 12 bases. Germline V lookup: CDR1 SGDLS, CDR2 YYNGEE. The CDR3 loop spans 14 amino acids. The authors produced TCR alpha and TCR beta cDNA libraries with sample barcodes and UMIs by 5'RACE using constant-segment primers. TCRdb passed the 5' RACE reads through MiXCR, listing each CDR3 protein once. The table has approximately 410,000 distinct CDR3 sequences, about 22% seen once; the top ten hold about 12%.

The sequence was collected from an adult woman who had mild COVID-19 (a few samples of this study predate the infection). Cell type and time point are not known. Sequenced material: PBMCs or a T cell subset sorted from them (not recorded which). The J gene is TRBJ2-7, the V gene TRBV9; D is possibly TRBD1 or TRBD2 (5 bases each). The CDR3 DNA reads TGTGCCAGCAGCGTCGGGGACCCTCTCTACGAGCAGTACTTC. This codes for CASSVGDPLYEQYF.